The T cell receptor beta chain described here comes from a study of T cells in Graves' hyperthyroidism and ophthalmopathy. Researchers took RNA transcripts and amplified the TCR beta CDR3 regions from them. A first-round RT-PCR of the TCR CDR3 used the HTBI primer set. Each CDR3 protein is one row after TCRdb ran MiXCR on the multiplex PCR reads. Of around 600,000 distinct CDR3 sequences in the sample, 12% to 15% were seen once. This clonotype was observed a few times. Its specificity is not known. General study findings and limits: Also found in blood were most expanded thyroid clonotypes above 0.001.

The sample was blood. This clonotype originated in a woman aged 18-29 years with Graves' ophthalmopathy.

The DNA of the CDR3 is TGTGCCATCAGTGAGTCGGCCCGGGACAGCCTGCTATCCTACGAGCAGTACTTC. This codes for CAISESARDSLLSYEQYF. The gene calls are TRBV10-3 and TRBJ2-7, with TRBD1 matching over 7 bases. The CDR3 loop spans 18 amino acids. V trimming: 0 bases; J trimming: 1 base; junction bases outside the gene matches: 12. Per the germline V gene, CDR1 is ENHRY and CDR2 is SYGVKD.